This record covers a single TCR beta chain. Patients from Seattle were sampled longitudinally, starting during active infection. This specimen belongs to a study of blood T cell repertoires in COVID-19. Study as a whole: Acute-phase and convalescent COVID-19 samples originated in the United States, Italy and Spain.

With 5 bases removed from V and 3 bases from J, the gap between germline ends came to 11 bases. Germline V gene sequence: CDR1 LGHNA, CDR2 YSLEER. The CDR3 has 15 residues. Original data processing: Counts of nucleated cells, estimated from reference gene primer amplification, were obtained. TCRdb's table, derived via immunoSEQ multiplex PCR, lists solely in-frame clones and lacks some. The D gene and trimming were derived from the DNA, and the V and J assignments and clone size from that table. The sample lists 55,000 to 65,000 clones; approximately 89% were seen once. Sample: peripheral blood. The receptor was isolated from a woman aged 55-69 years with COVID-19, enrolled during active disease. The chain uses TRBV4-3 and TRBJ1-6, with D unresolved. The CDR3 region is CASSWERGYNSPLHF. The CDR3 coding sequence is TGCGCCAGCAGCTGGGAACGGGGCTATAATTCACCCCTCCACTTT.